One sample yielded the 20 T cell receptor beta chains listed below, sequenced in a study of blood T cell repertoires in COVID-19. TCRdb's copy holds only in-frame clones and misses some; the assay was immunoSEQ multiplex PCR. This table has roughly 88,000 clones, just over 90% appearing once. Sequencing was performed on peripheral blood. The receptor set was obtained from a woman aged 45 to 65 in a cohort sampled during active COVID-19.

CDR3 protein: CAISQNRGPRNYGYTF. CDR3 coding DNA: TGTGCCATCAGTCAAAACAGGGGGCCCAGGAACTATGGCTACACCTTC. This chain uses TRBV10-3 with TRBJ1-2; 9 bases agree with TRBD1. Germline CDR1 reads ENHRY; CDR2 reads SYGVKD. V shed 5 bases and J 2 bases; nucleotides not matched to a gene: 9. The CDR3 loop spans 16 amino acids.

The rearrangement uses TRBV12-3 or TRBV12-4 and TRBJ1-4; D might be TRBD1 (5 bases). V lost 8 bases to trimming and J lost 5 bases, with 12 bases between them. The CDR3 has 13 residues. The CDR3 coding sequence is TGTGCCAGCGGTGGGGCTGGGAATGAAAAACTGTTTTTT. It encodes CASGGAGNEKLFF.

This chain joins TRBV6-5 and TRBJ1-5; D is undetermined. This CDR3 comprises 14 residues. Germline CDR1 is MNHEY and CDR2 is SVGAGI. V was shortened by 6 bases and J by 4 bases, with 13 bases between the two germline ends. The CDR3 region has the DNA TGTGCCAGCAGGGGCCACAGTGGAAATCAGCCCCAGCATTTT. It yields the protein CASRGHSGNQPQHF.

V gene TRBV18 combines with J gene TRBJ1-2; D is uncertain. This CDR3 is 12 amino acids long. Germline-derived CDR1 and CDR2 are KGHSH and LQKENI. Trimming left V 6 bases short and J 3 bases short, with 8 bases between. In nucleotides, the CDR3 is TGTGCCAGCTCCCGACGGGACTATGGCTACACCTTC. Translated, it gives CASSRRDYGYTF.

The V call is TRBV6-1, the J call TRBJ2-1; 9 nucleotides match TRBD1. Germline V lookup: CDR1 MNHNS, CDR2 SASEGT. The CDR3 covers 15 residues. V lost 3 bases, J lost 3 bases, and 3 bases stayed unmatched. The CDR3 sequence is CASSDGQGYYNEQFF. The CDR3 DNA follows: TGTGCCAGCAGTGACGGACAGGGGTACTACAATGAGCAGTTCTTC.

The chain joins TRBV5-1 to TRBJ2-3; D is uncertain. The germline V and J ends were trimmed by 0 bases and 1 base, with 12 bases remaining between them. The CDR3 consists of 16 residues. Germline assignment: CDR1 SGHRS and CDR2 YFSETQ. In nucleotides, the CDR3 is TGCGCCAGCAGCTTGGGATCAGCGATTCGCACAGATACGCAGTATTTT. Translating gives CASSLGSAIRTDTQYF.

The V gene is TRBV21-1, the J gene TRBJ1-5; whether TRBD1, the table's D call, matches the DNA was not checked. TRBV21-1 represents a pseudogene. The CDR3 is 16 amino acids. CDR3 amino acids: CASSKVPARDNQPQHF. The CDR3 nucleotides are TGTGCCAGCAGCAAAGTCCCAGCCAGGGACAATCAGCCCCAGCATTTT.

J is TRBJ1-1 and V is TRBV3-1 (or the pseudogene TRBV3-2), with D uncertain. Per the germline V gene, CDR1 is LGHDT and CDR2 is YNNKEL (reference sequence). The CDR3 contains 13 residues. Trimming took off 2 bases at V and 1 base at J, with 5 bases between the two ends. The CDR3, as DNA: TGTGCCAGCAGCCAATATCGGAACACTGAAGCTTTCTTT. Amino acids: CASSQYRNTEAFF.

This chain joins TRBV11-2 and TRBJ1-2; TRBD1 is a possible D gene (5 bases). The CDR3 sequence is 12 residues long. Per germline, CDR1 SGHAT and CDR2 FQNNGV. Trimming took off 5 bases at V and 7 bases at J, with 11 bases between the two ends. CDR3: CASSTGHVGYTF. In nucleotides, the CDR3 is TGTGCCAGCAGCACCGGACACGTTGGCTACACCTTC.

The V call is TRBV10-3, the J call TRBJ1-4, with 9 positions matching TRBD1. The CDR3 has 15 residues. Germline trimming cut 6 bases from V and 4 bases from J; bases unmatched to any gene: 6. Germline CDR1 ENHRY, CDR2 SYGVKD. CDR3: CAISRDRANNEKLFF. CDR3 in DNA: TGTGCCATCAGCCGGGACAGGGCAAATAATGAAAAACTGTTTTTT.

The V gene is TRBV6-5, the J gene TRBJ2-3, with D possibly TRBD1 on 6 matching bases. Germline CDR1 MNHEY, CDR2 SVGAGI. This CDR3 is 14 amino acids long. V was cut by 5 bases and J by 4 bases, with 13 bases left in between. The CDR3 DNA follows: TGTGCCAGCAGTACAACCGCAGGGGCAGATACGCAGTATTTT. This translates into CASSTTAGADTQYF.

The V gene is TRBV3-1 (or the pseudogene TRBV3-2), the J gene TRBJ2-1; 10 positions agree with TRBD2. CDR1 is LGHDT and CDR2 is YNNKEL in the germline V gene (reference sequence). The J segment lost 9 bases and the V segment lost 2 bases, leaving 10 bases of the junction unmatched. The CDR3 sequence is 16 residues long. CDR3 amino acids: CASSQFGASGSGEQFF. The CDR3 DNA is TGTGCCAGCAGCCAATTTGGGGCTAGCGGGAGCGGTGAGCAGTTCTTC.

The V gene is TRBV7-9, the J gene TRBJ1-2; 7 positions agree with TRBD1. The CDR3 has 13 amino acids. Trimming took 5 bases from V and 5 from J; bases not matched to a gene: 5. The V gene's germline CDR1 is SEHNR and CDR2 FQNEAQ (reference sequence). The CDR3 sequence: CASSPGQNYGYTF. CDR3 in DNA: TGTGCCAGCAGCCCGGGACAGAATTATGGCTACACCTTC.

V is TRBV7-3 and J is TRBJ2-2; 7 bases line up with TRBD1. The V and J ends lost 0 bases and 4 bases, in that order; junction bases with no gene match: 2. Germline assignment: CDR1 SGHTA and CDR2 FQGTGA. CDR3 length: 15 residues. This CDR3 is CASSLTGGFTGELFF. CDR3 coding DNA: TGTGCCAGCAGCTTAACAGGGGGCTTCACCGGGGAGCTGTTTTTT.

The rearrangement uses TRBV2 and TRBJ2-4; TRBD2 might be the D (6 bases). V gave up 6 bases and J gave up 3 bases, with 18 bases separating them. Germline V gene data show CDR1 as SNHLY and CDR2 as FYNNEI. This CDR3 has 16 amino acids. The CDR3 here is CASRTRPGGDKNIQYF. For the CDR3, the DNA is TGTGCCAGCAGAACCCGCCCCGGGGGTGACAAAAACATTCAGTACTTC.

The V and J genes are TRBV3-1 (or the pseudogene TRBV3-2) and TRBJ1-3, with 8 bases lining up with TRBD1. V lost 4 bases and J lost 8; bases outside the gene matches: 10. The CDR3 covers 15 residues. Germline assignment: CDR1 LGHDT and CDR2 YNNKEL (reference sequence). The CDR3 reads CASSPNGQGRDTIYF. CDR3 bases: TGTGCCAGCAGCCCAAACGGACAGGGAAGGGACACCATATATTTT.

The chain employs TRBV7-3 and TRBJ2-5; D unclear. The V end was cut by 1 base, the J end by 3 bases, with 9 bases between. The CDR3 is 14 residues long. Germline V gene sequence: CDR1 SGHTA, CDR2 FQGTGA. CDR3 sequence (DNA): TGTGCCAGCAGCTTAAGTGGGCCCGAAGAGACCCAGTACTTC. Amino acids: CASSLSGPEETQYF. The entire variable domain, with the rest obtained from reference TRBV7-3 and TRBJ2-5, is as follows: GAGVSQTPSNKVTEKGKYVELRCDPISGHTALYWYRQSLGQGPEFLIYFQGTGAADDSGLPNDRFFAVRPEGSVSTLKIQRTERGDSAVYLCASSLSGPEETQYFGPGTRLLVL.

The gene calls are TRBV6-5 and TRBJ1-1; maybe TRBD1 (5 bases). Trimming removed 10 bases from V and 1 base from J, with 13 bases in between. The CDR3 has 13 residues. Germline assignment: CDR1 MNHEY and CDR2 SVGAGI. DNA of the CDR3: TGTGCCACTAAATTACAGGAGAACACTGAAGCTTTCTTT. It is translated as CATKLQENTEAFF.

V and J are TRBV6-1 and TRBJ2-7; the D is unclear. Germline V gives CDR1 MNHNS, CDR2 SASEGT. The V end was cut by 0 bases, the J end by 2 bases, with 5 bases between. CDR3 length: 13 amino acids. As DNA, the CDR3 is TGTGCCAGCAGTGAAGCGCGCGCCTACGAGCAGTACTTC. Its translation is CASSEARAYEQYF.

The chain combines TRBV11-2 with TRBJ2-7; D is uncertain. The CDR3 has 13 amino acids. The V gene's germline CDR1 is SGHAT and CDR2 FQNNGV. The V and J ends lost 1 base and 3 bases respectively, with 7 bases between them. The CDR3 region has the DNA TGTGCCAGCAGCTTAGCTGGTAGCTACGAGCAGTACTTC. Translated: CASSLAGSYEQYF.